This T cell receptor beta chain was identified in a study of a mutant IDH1 vaccine in newly diagnosed glioma. Produced via immunoSEQ multiplex PCR; TCRdb's table is partial and in-frame only. The sample records about 64,000 clones, 65% to 75% being singletons. CDR1 SGDLS and CDR2 YYNGEE come from the germline V gene. V lost 0 bases to trimming and J lost 4 bases, with 13 bases between them. CDR3 length equals 15 residues. Remarks on this clone: Its target is not known.

Time point of the sample: week 35, safety follow-up. The study gave 300 ug of mutant IDH1 20-mer peptide per vaccine dose, with topical imiquimod. The TCR originated in a man aged 50 to 59 with glioma. This specimen consisted of PBMCs, obtained from a glioma patient whose treatment included an IDH1 peptide vaccine. The chain combines TRBV9 with TRBJ1-1; D is possibly TRBD1 (6 bases). The CDR3 bases are TGTGCCAGCAGCGTAGAGGGGGGGCTGAGCACTGAAGCTTTCTTT. It translates to CASSVEGGLSTEAFF. The full variable domain, its missing parts supplied by reference TRBV9 and TRBJ1-1, is DSGVTQTPKHLITATGQRVTLRCSPRSGDLSVYWYQQSLDQGLQFLIQYYNGEERAKGNILERFSAQQFPDLHSELNLSSLELGDSALYFCASSVEGGLSTEAFFGQGTRLTVV.